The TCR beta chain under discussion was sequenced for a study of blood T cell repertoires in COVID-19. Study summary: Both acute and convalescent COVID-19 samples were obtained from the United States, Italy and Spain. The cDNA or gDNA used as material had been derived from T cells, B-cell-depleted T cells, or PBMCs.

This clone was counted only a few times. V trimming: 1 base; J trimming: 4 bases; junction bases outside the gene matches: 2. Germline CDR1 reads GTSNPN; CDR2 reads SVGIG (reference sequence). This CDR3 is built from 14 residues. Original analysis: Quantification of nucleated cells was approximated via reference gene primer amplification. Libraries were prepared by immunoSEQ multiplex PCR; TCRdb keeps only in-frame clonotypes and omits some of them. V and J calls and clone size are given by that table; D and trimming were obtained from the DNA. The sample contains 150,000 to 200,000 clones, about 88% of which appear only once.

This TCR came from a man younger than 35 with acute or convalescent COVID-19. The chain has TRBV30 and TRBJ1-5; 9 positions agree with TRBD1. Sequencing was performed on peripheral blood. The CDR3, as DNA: TGTGCCTGGAGTGCCGGGACAGGGAATCAGCCCCAGCATTTT. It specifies CAWSAGTGNQPQHF.